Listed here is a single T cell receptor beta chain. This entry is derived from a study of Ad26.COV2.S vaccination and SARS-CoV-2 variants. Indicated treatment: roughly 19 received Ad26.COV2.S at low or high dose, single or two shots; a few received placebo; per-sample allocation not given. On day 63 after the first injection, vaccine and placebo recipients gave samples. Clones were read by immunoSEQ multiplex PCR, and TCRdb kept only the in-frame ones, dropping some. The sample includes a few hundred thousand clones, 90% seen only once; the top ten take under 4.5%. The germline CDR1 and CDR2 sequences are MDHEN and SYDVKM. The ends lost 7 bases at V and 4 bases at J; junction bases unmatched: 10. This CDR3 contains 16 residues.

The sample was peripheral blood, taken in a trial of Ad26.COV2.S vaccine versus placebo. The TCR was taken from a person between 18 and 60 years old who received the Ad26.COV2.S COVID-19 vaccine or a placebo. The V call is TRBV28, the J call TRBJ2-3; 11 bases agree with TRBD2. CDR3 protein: CASTSFPGLAADTQYF. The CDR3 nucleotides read TGTGCCAGCACATCTTTCCCGGGACTAGCGGCAGATACGCAGTATTTT.